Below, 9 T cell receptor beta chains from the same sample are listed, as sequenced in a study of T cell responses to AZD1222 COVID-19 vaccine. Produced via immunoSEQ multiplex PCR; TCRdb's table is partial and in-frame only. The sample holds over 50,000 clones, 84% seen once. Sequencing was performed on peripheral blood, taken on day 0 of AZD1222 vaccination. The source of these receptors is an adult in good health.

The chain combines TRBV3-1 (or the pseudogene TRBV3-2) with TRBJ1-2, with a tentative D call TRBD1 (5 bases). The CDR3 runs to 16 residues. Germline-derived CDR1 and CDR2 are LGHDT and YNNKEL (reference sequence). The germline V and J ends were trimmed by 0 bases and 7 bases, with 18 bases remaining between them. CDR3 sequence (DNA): TGTGCCAGCAGCCAAGATCTCAGGGCCGGGGTCGCTGGCTACACCTTC. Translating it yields CASSQDLRAGVAGYTF.

Written as DNA, the CDR3 is TGTGCCAGCAGCTCAGCGACTAGCAGCTACGGCACCGGGGAGCTGTTTTTT. It translates to CASSSATSSYGTGELFF. This chain uses TRBV5-8 with TRBJ2-2, with TRBD2 matching 7 bases. Germline trimming cut 3 bases from V and 4 bases from J; bases unmatched to any gene: 12. Germline CDR1 SGHTS, CDR2 YDEGEE. The CDR3 extends over 17 amino acids.

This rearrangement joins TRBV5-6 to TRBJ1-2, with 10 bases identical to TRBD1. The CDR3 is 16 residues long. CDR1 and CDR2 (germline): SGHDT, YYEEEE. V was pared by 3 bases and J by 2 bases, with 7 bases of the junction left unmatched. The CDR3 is CASSSRDRGPNYGYTF. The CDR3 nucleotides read TGTGCCAGCAGCTCCCGGGACAGGGGCCCCAACTATGGCTACACCTTC.

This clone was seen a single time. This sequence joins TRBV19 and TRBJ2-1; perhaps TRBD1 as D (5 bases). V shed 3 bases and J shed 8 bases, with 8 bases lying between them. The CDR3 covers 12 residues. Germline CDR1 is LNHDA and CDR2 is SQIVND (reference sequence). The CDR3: CASSMSRDEQFF. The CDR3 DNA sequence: TGTGCCAGTAGTATGAGCAGGGATGAGCAGTTCTTC.

CDR3 DNA sequence: TGTGCCAGCAGCCAGATACTGATGACAGGGTTGAACACTGAAGCTTTCTTT. Its protein product is CASSQILMTGLNTEAFF. The chain has TRBV3-1 (or the pseudogene TRBV3-2) and TRBJ1-1; the match to TRBD1 covers 7 bases. V trimming: 3 bases; J trimming: 0 bases; junction bases outside the gene matches: 10. Germline V gene lookup returns CDR1 LGHDT and CDR2 YNNKEL (reference sequence). This CDR3 spans 17 amino acids.

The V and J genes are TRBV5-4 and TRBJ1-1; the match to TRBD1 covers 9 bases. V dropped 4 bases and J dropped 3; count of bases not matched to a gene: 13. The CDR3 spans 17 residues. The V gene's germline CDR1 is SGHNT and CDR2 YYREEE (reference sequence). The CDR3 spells CASSRVPGQGVDTEAFF. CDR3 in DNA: TGTGCCAGCAGCCGCGTCCCGGGACAGGGCGTGGACACTGAAGCTTTCTTT.

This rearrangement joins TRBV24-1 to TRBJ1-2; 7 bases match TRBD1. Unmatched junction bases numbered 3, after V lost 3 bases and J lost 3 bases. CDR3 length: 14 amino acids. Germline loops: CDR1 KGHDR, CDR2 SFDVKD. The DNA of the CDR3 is TGTGCCACCAGTGATGCAGGACAGGACTATGGCTACACCTTC. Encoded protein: CATSDAGQDYGYTF.

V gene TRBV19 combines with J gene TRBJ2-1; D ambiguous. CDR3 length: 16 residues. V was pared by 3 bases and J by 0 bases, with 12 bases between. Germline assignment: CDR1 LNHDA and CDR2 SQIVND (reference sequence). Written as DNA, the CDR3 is TGTGCCAGTAGTATGAGGACGCCGAGCTCCTACAATGAGCAGTTCTTC. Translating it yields CASSMRTPSSYNEQFF.

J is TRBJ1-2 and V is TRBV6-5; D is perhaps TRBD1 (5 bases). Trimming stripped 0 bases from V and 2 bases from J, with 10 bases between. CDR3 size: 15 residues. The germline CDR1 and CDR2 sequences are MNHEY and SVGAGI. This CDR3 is CASSYSWDFNYGYTF. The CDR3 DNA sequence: TGTGCCAGCAGTTACTCGTGGGACTTCAACTATGGCTACACCTTC.